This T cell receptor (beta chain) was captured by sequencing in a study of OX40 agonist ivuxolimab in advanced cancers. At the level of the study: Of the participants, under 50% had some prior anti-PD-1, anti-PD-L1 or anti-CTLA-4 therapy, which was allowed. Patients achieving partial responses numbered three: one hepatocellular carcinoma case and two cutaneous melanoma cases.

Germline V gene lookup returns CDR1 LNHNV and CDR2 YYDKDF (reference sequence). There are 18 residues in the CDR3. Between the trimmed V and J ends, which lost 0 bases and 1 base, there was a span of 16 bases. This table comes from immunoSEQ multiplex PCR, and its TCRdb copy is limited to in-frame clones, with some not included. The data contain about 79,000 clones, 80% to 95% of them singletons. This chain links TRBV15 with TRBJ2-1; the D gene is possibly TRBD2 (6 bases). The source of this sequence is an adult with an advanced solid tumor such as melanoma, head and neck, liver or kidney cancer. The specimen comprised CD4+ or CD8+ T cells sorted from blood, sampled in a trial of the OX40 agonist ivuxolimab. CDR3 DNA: TGTGCCACCAGCAGAGATCACGGAGGGGCGAATTCCTACAATGAGCAGTTCTTC. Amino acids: CATSRDHGGANSYNEQFF.